The TCR beta chain described here comes from a study of blood T cell repertoires in COVID-19. Background on the study: The United States, Italy and Spain provided the acute and convalescent COVID-19 samples. Nucleic acid was either cDNA or gDNA, and it came from T cells, B-cell-depleted T cells, or PBMCs.

Methods used by the authors: By means of reference gene primer amplification, nucleated cell counts were estimated. Libraries were prepared by immunoSEQ multiplex PCR; TCRdb keeps only in-frame clonotypes and omits some of them. V and J calls and clone size follow that table, whereas D and trimming were derived from the DNA. The table shows about 300,000 clones, with approximately 88% occurring only once. The sequence came from a man aged 18-30 years who had recovered from COVID-19. Sequenced input: peripheral blood.

The CDR3 nucleotides read TGTGCCAGCAGCTTAGCGGGGCTAGCGGGGGCCTACGAGCAGTACTTC. Residues: CASSLAGLAGAYEQYF. The J gene is TRBJ2-7, the V gene TRBV7-8; 10 positions agree with TRBD2. There are 16 residues in the CDR3. Trimming cost V 0 bases and J 2 bases; bases outside gene matches: 4. Germline CDR1 and CDR2: SGHVS and FQNEAQ.